What follows are 27 T cell receptor beta chains derived from one specimen sequenced in a study of cytomegalovirus exposure and HLA in healthy donors. The PCR made use of 60 Vbeta and 13 Jbeta primers. Data came from immunoSEQ multiplex PCR; TCRdb stores just in-frame clones and leaves some out. The table has 130,000 or so clones, approximately 80% seen once. Sequenced: PBMCs. These receptor sequences come from a woman aged 60-75 years in good health and CMV-seronegative.

This clone was counted a few times. V gene TRBV11-2 combines with J gene TRBJ1-1; weak D call: TRBD1 (5 bases). Germline CDR1 SGHAT, CDR2 FQNNGV. The length of the CDR3 is 17 residues. V was shortened by 1 base and J by 1 base, with 16 bases between the two germline ends. Here the CDR3 reads CASSLARWGSRNTEAFF. The CDR3 DNA reads as TGTGCCAGCAGCTTAGCACGTTGGGGCTCCCGGAACACTGAAGCTTTCTTT.

The genes are TRBV28 and TRBJ2-7; 7 nucleotides line up with TRBD1. Germline V gene data show CDR1 as MDHEN and CDR2 as SYDVKM. The CDR3 is 17 residues long. Unmatched junction bases numbered 19, after V lost 6 bases and J lost 5 bases. CDR3 nucleotide sequence: TGTGCCAGCAGCCGCGAAGGGGTGACAGGGACGTGGCACGAGCAGTACTTC. It yields the protein CASSREGVTGTWHEQYF. The full variable domain, with the rest looked up from reference TRBV28 and TRBJ2-7, is DVKVTQSSRYLVKRTGEKVFLECVQDMDHENMFWYRQDPGLGLRLIYFSYDVKMKEKGDIPEGYSVSREKKERFSLILESASTNQTSMYLCASSREGVTGTWHEQYFGPGTRLTVT.

The genes are TRBV28 and TRBJ2-5; 7 bases line up with TRBD1. The J call is uncertain, as TRBJ2-7 better fits the DNA end. Germline-derived CDR1 and CDR2 are MDHEN and SYDVKM. CDR3 length: 15 residues. The CDR3 loop is CASSLWAGGNYEQYF. CDR3 nucleotides: TGTGCCAGCAGTTTATGGGCAGGGGGAAACTACGAGCAGTACTTC.

This sequence joins TRBV27 and TRBJ2-2; the D is unclear. CDR1 is MNHEY and CDR2 is SMNVEV in the germline V gene (reference sequence). Between the trimmed V and J ends, which lost 6 bases and 2 bases, there was a span of 16 bases. The CDR3 spans 16 residues. CDR3 sequence: CASSRQVSSNTGELFF. For the CDR3, the DNA is TGTGCCAGCAGCAGGCAGGTCAGCAGTAACACCGGGGAGCTGTTTTTT.

This clone occurred a few times. The chain couples TRBV5-1 to TRBJ2-5; TRBD1 matches at 9 bases. The DNA end is more similar to TRBJ2-7, so the J call may be wrong. Per the germline V gene, CDR1 is SGHRS and CDR2 is YFSETQ. The CDR3 covers 16 residues. The CDR3 is CASSDISGTGIDEQYF. The CDR3 DNA follows: TGCGCCAGCAGCGATATTTCCGGGACAGGGATCGACGAGCAGTACTTC.

This sequence joins TRBV19 and TRBJ1-5; D unclear. Germline-derived CDR1 and CDR2 are LNHDA and SQIVND (reference sequence). The CDR3 totals 18 residues. Trimming took off 0 bases at V and 3 bases at J, with 18 bases between the two ends. The CDR3 coding sequence is TGTGCCAGTAGTATAGATCACCAGTCCCCCCAGATCAATCAGCCCCAGCATTTT. Encoded protein: CASSIDHQSPQINQPQHF.

The V and J genes are TRBV5-1 and TRBJ1-2; 8 bases match TRBD1. V lost 4 bases, J lost 4 bases, and 6 bases stayed unmatched. Germline loops: CDR1 SGHRS, CDR2 YFSETQ. The CDR3 has 14 amino acids. CDR3 residues: CASSATGGAYGYTF. As DNA, the CDR3 is TGCGCCAGCAGCGCAACAGGGGGTGCCTATGGCTACACCTTC.

The chain joins TRBV5-6 to TRBJ2-5; perhaps TRBD1 as D (6 bases). V lost 4 bases and J 2 bases, leaving 15 bases between the germline ends. This CDR3 contains 15 residues. Germline V gene lookup returns CDR1 SGHDT and CDR2 YYEEEE. The CDR3 protein is CASSRRDTRQETQYF. Written as DNA, the CDR3 is TGTGCCAGCAGCCGTCGGGACACAAGACAAGAGACCCAGTACTTC.

The chain recombines TRBV27 with TRBJ1-5; 8 bases are a match to TRBD1. The germline V gene encodes CDR1 MNHEY and CDR2 SMNVEV (reference sequence). The CDR3 sequence is 13 residues long. The V gene end was trimmed by 5 bases and the J gene end by 4 bases; junction bases not matched to a gene: 1. CDR3 bases: TGTGCCAGCAGTCGGACAGGGAATCAGCCCCAGCATTTT. Its protein is CASSRTGNQPQHF.

The genes are TRBV28 and TRBJ1-4; possible D gene TRBD1, 5 bases. The germline V gene has CDR1 MDHEN and CDR2 SYDVKM. CDR3 length: 16 amino acids. V lost 6 bases and J lost 0, with 14 bases in between. The CDR3 region has the DNA TGTGCCAGCAGCCTTGGGGCCCTGGCAACTAATGAAAAACTGTTTTTT. It codes for CASSLGALATNEKLFF. The variable domain in full, with the rest retrieved from reference TRBV28 and TRBJ1-4, is DVKVTQSSRYLVKRTGEKVFLECVQDMDHENMFWYRQDPGLGLRLIYFSYDVKMKEKGDIPEGYSVSREKKERFSLILESASTNQTSMYLCASSLGALATNEKLFFGSGTQLSVL.

Notes on this clone: At one boundary the junction diverges from the germline segment, which might be a read error. The chain employs TRBV28 and TRBJ2-7, with 9 nucleotides matching TRBD2. The CDR3 extends over 15 amino acids. The germline V gene encodes CDR1 MDHEN and CDR2 SYDVKM. CDR3 residues: CASSLGGLAGSMAHF. The CDR3 nucleotides read TGTGCCAGCAGTTTGGGGGGGCTAGCGGGATCAATGGCGCACTTC.

This sequence joins TRBV5-1 and TRBJ2-1; 7 bases are shared with TRBD1. This CDR3 is built from 15 residues. Unmatched junction bases numbered 3, after V lost 0 bases and J lost 3 bases. Germline V gene lookup returns CDR1 SGHRS and CDR2 YFSETQ. CDR3 loop: CASSLEGQLYNEQFF. CDR3 nucleotide sequence: TGCGCCAGCAGCTTGGAGGGACAGCTCTACAATGAGCAGTTCTTC.

The chain has TRBV30 and TRBJ1-5; a weak D match, TRBD1 (6 bases). This CDR3 is built from 14 residues. Germline V gene sequence: CDR1 GTSNPN, CDR2 SVGIG (reference sequence). Trimming cost V 2 bases and J 6 bases, with 14 bases left between them. This chain's CDR3 is CAWSKSQGTQPQHF. Here the CDR3 DNA reads TGTGCCTGGAGTAAGTCCCAGGGGACTCAGCCCCAGCATTTT.

The chain joins TRBV28 to TRBJ2-1, with 7 bases aligning to TRBD2. This CDR3 contains 15 residues. Germline V gives CDR1 MDHEN, CDR2 SYDVKM. J lost 5 bases, V lost 1 base, and 5 bases had no gene match. CDR3 nucleotide sequence: TGTGCCAGCAGTTTATTAACTAGCGAAAACAATGAGCAGTTCTTC. This gives the protein CASSLLTSENNEQFF.

The chain is built from TRBV10-3 and TRBJ2-2; 8 nucleotides match TRBD2. The CDR3 loop spans 15 amino acids. V trimming: 10 bases; J trimming: 6 bases; junction bases outside the gene matches: 13. Germline-derived CDR1 and CDR2 are ENHRY and SYGVKD. The CDR3: CATRGVAGLAGELFF. In DNA, the CDR3 is TGTGCCACACGAGGGGTAGCGGGGCTGGCCGGGGAGCTGTTTTTT.

The chain combines TRBV14 with TRBJ1-1; D unresolved. This CDR3 region has 17 residues. V lost 3 bases and J 8 bases, leaving 25 bases between the germline ends. Germline values: CDR1 SGHDN, CDR2 FVKESK. Written as DNA, the CDR3 is TGTGCCAGCAGCCACCTAAAAGCTGGGAACAAACTAGGGGAAGCTTTCTTT. Its translation: CASSHLKAGNKLGEAFF.

The chain is built from TRBV6-5 and TRBJ2-2, with D possibly matching TRBD2 (6 bases). This CDR3 has 13 amino acids. With 0 bases removed from V and 8 bases from J, the gap between germline ends came to 7 bases. Germline loops: CDR1 MNHEY, CDR2 SVGAGI. CDR3 DNA sequence: TGTGCCAGCAGTTACTCGACTAGTGGGGAGCTGTTTTTT. Amino acid sequence: CASSYSTSGELFF.

V and J are TRBV4-1 and TRBJ1-6; possibly TRBD1 for D (5 bases). From germline, CDR1 is MGHRA and CDR2 YSYEKL. This CDR3 comprises 17 residues. V lost 4 bases, J lost 2 bases, and 15 bases lay in between. In DNA, the CDR3 is TGCGCCAGCAGCCTCGGTCGGGGGGAAACCTATAATTCACCCCTCCACTTT. Protein: CASSLGRGETYNSPLHF.

The chain recombines TRBV6-1 with TRBJ2-2; tentative D call: TRBD1 (6 bases). Germline V lookup: CDR1 MNHNS, CDR2 SASEGT. The V end lost 6 bases, the J end lost 2 bases, and 13 bases lay between the germline ends. The CDR3 sequence is 15 residues long. CDR3 loop: CASRKGTSNTGELFF. CDR3 DNA sequence: TGTGCCAGCAGAAAAGGGACAAGCAACACCGGGGAGCTGTTTTTT.

This clone was seen a handful of times. The DNA of the CDR3 is TGTGCCAGGCGACAGGACAGCTCCTACAATGAGCAGTTCTTC. The encoded protein is CARRQDSSYNEQFF. The chain joins TRBV6-5 to TRBJ2-1, with D tentatively TRBD1 (6 bases). Trimming left V 9 bases short and J 0 bases short, with 12 bases between. Germline CDR1 is MNHEY and CDR2 is SVGAGI. The CDR3 spans 14 residues.

This chain links TRBV19 with TRBJ1-1; 8 bases match TRBD1. Per the germline V gene, CDR1 is LNHDA and CDR2 is SQIVND (reference sequence). CDR3 length: 11 amino acids. Unmatched junction bases numbered 5, after V lost 8 bases and J lost 9 bases. CDR3: CASGRGPQAFF. The CDR3 nucleotides are TGTGCCAGTGGCAGGGGGCCCCAAGCTTTCTTT.

The CDR3 region has the DNA TGTGCCAGCAGCTTAGTACGGGGGGCTCTCGATCAGCCCCAGCATTTT. Translation gives CASSLVRGALDQPQHF. The V gene is TRBV7-8, the J gene TRBJ1-5; D is perhaps TRBD1 (6 bases). The germline gives CDR1 SGHVS, CDR2 FQNEAQ. V gave up 1 base and J gave up 5 bases, with 15 bases separating them. The CDR3 totals 16 residues.

This clone occurred a few times. The V call is TRBV7-2, the J call TRBJ2-7, with TRBD1 matching 9 bases. The CDR3 consists of 14 residues. V was clipped by 4 bases and J by 2 bases; unmatched bases: 3. Germline V CDR1 and CDR2: SGHTA, FQGNSA. CDR3 coding DNA: TGTGCCAGCAGCTGGGGACAGGGCCCCTACGAGCAGTACTTC. It encodes CASSWGQGPYEQYF.

This clone has only a few counts. The chain employs TRBV7-3 and TRBJ2-2; unclear D gene. The CDR3 loop spans 14 amino acids. CDR1 is SGHTA and CDR2 is FQGTGA in the germline V gene. The V end lost 4 bases, the J end lost 6 bases, and 12 bases lay between the germline ends. The CDR3 reads CASSSRLAPGELFF. The CDR3 DNA is TGTGCCAGCAGCTCGAGGCTGGCACCCGGGGAGCTGTTTTTT.

J is TRBJ2-3 and V is TRBV5-8, with 11 bases that match TRBD2. The V gene's germline CDR1 is SGHTS and CDR2 YDEGEE. The junction had 3 bases not matched to a gene; V was cut back by 1 base and J by 5 bases. CDR3 length: 15 residues. The CDR3 is CASSLSLAGVDTQYF. The CDR3 DNA is TGTGCCAGCAGCTTGTCACTAGCGGGAGTAGATACGCAGTATTTT. The variable domain in full, completed from reference TRBV5-8 and TRBJ2-3, reads EAGVTQSPTHLIKTRGQQATLRCSPISGHTSVYWYQQALGLGLQFLLWYDEGEERNRGNFPPRFSGRQFPNYSSELNVNALELEDSALYLCASSLSLAGVDTQYFGPGTRLTVL.

The rearrangement uses TRBV5-8 and TRBJ2-3; D call uncertain. V was clipped by 2 bases and J by 6 bases, with 7 bases between them. This CDR3 is built from 12 residues. Germline CDR1 and CDR2: SGHTS and YDEGEE. CDR3 region: CASSFMSDTQYF. The DNA for the CDR3 is TGTGCCAGCAGCTTTATGAGCGATACGCAGTATTTT.

The chain combines TRBV7-8 with TRBJ2-3; the match to TRBD2 covers 7 bases. The CDR3 has 16 amino acids. Germline V gene sequence: CDR1 SGHVS, CDR2 FQNEAQ. V gave up 8 bases and J gave up 2 bases; unmatched junction bases: 13. CDR3 sequence (DNA): TGTGCCAGCCTCATTGAGTCGGGGGGAAACACAGATACGCAGTATTTT. The encoded protein is CASLIESGGNTDTQYF. Based on the CDR3 plus reference TRBV7-8 and TRBJ2-3, the full variable domain is GAGVSQSPRYKVAKRGQDVALRCDPISGHVSLFWYQQALGQGPEFLTYFQNEAQLDKSGLPSDRFFAERPEGSVSTLKIQRTQQEDSAVYLCASLIESGGNTDTQYFGPGTRLTVL.